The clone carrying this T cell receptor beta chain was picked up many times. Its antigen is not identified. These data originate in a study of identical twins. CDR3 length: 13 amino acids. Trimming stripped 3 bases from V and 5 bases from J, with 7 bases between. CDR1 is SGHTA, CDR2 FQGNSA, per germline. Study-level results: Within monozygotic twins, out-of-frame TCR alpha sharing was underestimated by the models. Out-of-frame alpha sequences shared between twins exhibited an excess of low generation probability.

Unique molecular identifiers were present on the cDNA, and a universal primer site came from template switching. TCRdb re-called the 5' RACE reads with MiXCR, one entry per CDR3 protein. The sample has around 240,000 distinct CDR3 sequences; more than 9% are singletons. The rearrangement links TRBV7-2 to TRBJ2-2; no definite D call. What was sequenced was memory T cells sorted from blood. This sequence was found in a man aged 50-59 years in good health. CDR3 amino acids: CASSFKTTGELFF. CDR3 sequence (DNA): TGTGCCAGCAGCTTTAAGACTACCGGGGAGCTGTTTTTT. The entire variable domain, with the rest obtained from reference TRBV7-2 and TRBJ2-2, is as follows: GAGVSQSPSNKVTEKGKDVELRCDPISGHTALYWYRQSLGQGLEFLIYFQGNSAPDKSGLPSDRFSAERTGGSVSTLTIQRTQQEDSAVYLCASSFKTTGELFFGEGSRLTVL.